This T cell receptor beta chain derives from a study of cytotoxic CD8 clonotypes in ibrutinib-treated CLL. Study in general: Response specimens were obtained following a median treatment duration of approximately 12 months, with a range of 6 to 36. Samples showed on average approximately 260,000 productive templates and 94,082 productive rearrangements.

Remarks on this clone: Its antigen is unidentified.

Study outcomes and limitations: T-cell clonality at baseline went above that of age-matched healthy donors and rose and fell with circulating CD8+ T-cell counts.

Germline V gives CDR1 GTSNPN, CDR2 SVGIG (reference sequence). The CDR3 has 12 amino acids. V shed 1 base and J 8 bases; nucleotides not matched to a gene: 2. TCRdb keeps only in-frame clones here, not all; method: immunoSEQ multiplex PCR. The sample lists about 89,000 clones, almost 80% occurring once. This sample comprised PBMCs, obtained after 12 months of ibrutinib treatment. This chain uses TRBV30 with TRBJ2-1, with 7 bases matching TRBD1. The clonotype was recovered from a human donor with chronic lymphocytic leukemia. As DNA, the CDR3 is TGTGCCTGGAGTGCGAGGGGGCATGAGCAGTTCTTC. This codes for CAWSARGHEQFF.